The TCR beta chain described here comes from a study of beta chain features in type 1 diabetes. The table lists this clone with a few counts. No antigen is known for it. In germline, CDR1 is SGHNT, CDR2 YYREEE (reference sequence). The V and J ends lost 0 bases and 4 bases, in that order; junction bases with no gene match: 5. The CDR3 is 15 residues long. Every isolated RNA sample was fully reverse transcribed, so sequencing captured expressed TCRB transcripts. Here immunoSEQ multiplex PCR was the method, and the copy in TCRdb shows in-frame clones only, minus some. The sample carries 300,000 to 350,000 clones, around 9.3% recorded once. Study observations and caveats: Diminished insertions and augmented deletions at VDJ junctions characterized type 1 diabetes patients. Shorter TCRB CDR3s, moderately but significantly so, marked every one of the four CD4+ subsets in Type 1 diabetes patients.

Cell sorting via CD45RO/CCR7/CD25/CD127/CD95/CD27 was performed to obtain CD4+ naive, central memory, regulatory and stem cell-like memory cells. The chain has TRBV5-4 and TRBJ1-2; 8 bases fit TRBD1. The clonotype comes from a man aged 30 to 45 with type 1 diabetes. Input material: central memory CD4+ T cells from blood. In DNA, the CDR3 is TGTGCCAGCAGCTTGGAACCAGGGGGCAGCTATGGCTACACCTTC. It encodes CASSLEPGGSYGYTF.